This T cell receptor (beta chain) was recovered during a study of blood T cell repertoires in COVID-19. Study-level background: The United States, Italy and Spain provided the acute and convalescent COVID-19 samples. T cells, B-cell-depleted T cells, or PBMCs provided the cDNA or gDNA that served as material.

Original analysis: Reference gene primer amplification yielded estimated nucleated cell counts. TCRdb's table, derived via immunoSEQ multiplex PCR, lists solely in-frame clones and lacks some. V, J and clone size are taken as reported in that table, and D and trimming were inferred from the DNA itself. This sample yields 110,000 to 150,000 clones, of which approximately 90% are seen a single time; approximately 3% belongs to the top ten. The sample comprised peripheral blood. The source of this sequence is a woman aged 55-69 years with active COVID-19.

This CDR3 is CASTPDGLAQETQYF. DNA for the CDR3: TGCGCCAGCACCCCGGACGGACTGGCCCAAGAGACCCAGTACTTC. The chain carries TRBV5-1 and TRBJ2-5, with D possibly TRBD2 on 5 matching bases. Trimming removed 6 bases from V and 1 base from J, with 16 bases in between. The CDR3 is made up of 15 amino acids. Germline V CDR1 and CDR2: SGHRS, YFSETQ.